These T cell receptor beta chains were read from a single sample in a study of blood T cell repertoires in COVID-19. TCRdb's copy holds only in-frame clones and misses some; the assay was immunoSEQ multiplex PCR. Here the sample spans around 130,000 clones, roughly 89% being singletons. The sample was PBMCs or T cells enriched from blood (not recorded which). These receptors came from a young woman who had recovered from COVID-19. Each CDR3 is given with its conserved first and last residue. Fields, in order: J gene, V gene, clone size, CDR3 protein. Some rows have no size entry. The others give once, few or many, or a class for an expanded clone.

J gene: TRBJ2-7
V gene: TRBV4-3
clone size: -
CDR3 protein: CASSLRVEQYF

J gene: TRBJ2-5
V gene: TRBV18
clone size: -
CDR3 protein: CASSPLSQAYQETQYF

J gene: TRBJ1-2
V gene: TRBV18
clone size: -
CDR3 protein: CASSPYRTGLKPNYGYTF

J gene: TRBJ1-4
V gene: TRBV2
clone size: -
CDR3 protein: CASGELGSRSEKLFF

J gene: TRBJ2-1
V gene: TRBV11-3
clone size: -
CDR3 protein: CASSLDGGRANEQFF

J gene: TRBJ2-5
V gene: TRBV18
clone size: -
CDR3 protein: CASSGLAGDEGTQYF

J gene: TRBJ2-7
V gene: TRBV5-1
clone size: -
CDR3 protein: CASSSTSGNTYEQYF

J gene: TRBJ2-7
V gene: TRBV5-1
clone size: -
CDR3 protein: CASSLTPLAGAYEQYF

J gene: TRBJ1-5
V gene: TRBV21-1
clone size: -
CDR3 protein: CASSRRYSNQPQHF

J gene: TRBJ2-4
V gene: TRBV18
clone size: -
CDR3 protein: CASSPTSRAKNIQYF

J gene: TRBJ2-1
V gene: TRBV20-1
clone size: -
CDR3 protein: CSASIRLAGNNEQFF

J gene: TRBJ2-2
V gene: TRBV27
clone size: -
CDR3 protein: CASSTSALVTGELFF

J gene: TRBJ2-3
V gene: TRBV5-1
clone size: -
CDR3 protein: CASSLLGTGGTDTQYF

J gene: TRBJ1-3
V gene: TRBV6-1
clone size: -
CDR3 protein: CASSEDRLSGNTIYF

J gene: TRBJ1-4
V gene: TRBV5-1
clone size: -
CDR3 protein: CASSLTTTNEKLFF

J gene: TRBJ2-1
V gene: TRBV9
clone size: few
CDR3 protein: CASSSPLNRGSYNEQFF

J gene: TRBJ2-7
V gene: TRBV21-1
clone size: -
CDR3 protein: CASSNWAGQGTYEQYF

J gene: TRBJ1-1
V gene: TRBV28
clone size: -
CDR3 protein: CASSDLGGWDTEAFF

J gene: TRBJ2-1
V gene: TRBV11-2
clone size: -
CDR3 protein: CASRPTSGRANEQFF

J gene: TRBJ1-2
V gene: TRBV18
clone size: -
CDR3 protein: CASSPPVAGGLSGYTF

J gene: TRBJ2-7
V gene: TRBV9
clone size: once
CDR3 protein: CASSVTERGTYEQYF

J gene: TRBJ2-1
V gene: TRBV9
clone size: -
CDR3 protein: CASSVEGSGLSFGQFF

J gene: TRBJ1-6
V gene: TRBV6-5
clone size: -
CDR3 protein: CASYSRGDNSPLHF

J gene: TRBJ2-3
V gene: TRBV27
clone size: -
CDR3 protein: CASSLTAGGGTDTQYF

J gene: TRBJ2-1
V gene: TRBV6-2/TRBV6-3
clone size: -
CDR3 protein: CASSRLWRETYNEQFF

J gene: TRBJ2-3
V gene: TRBV30
clone size: -
CDR3 protein: CAWGPGTDTQYF

J gene: TRBJ2-1
V gene: TRBV25-1
clone size: -
CDR3 protein: CASSEAGWYNEQFF

J gene: TRBJ2-3
V gene: TRBV7-3
clone size: -
CDR3 protein: CASSLSWGDTDTQYF

J gene: TRBJ2-3
V gene: TRBV9
clone size: -
CDR3 protein: CASSVVTGGRDTQYF

J gene: TRBJ2-1
V gene: TRBV7-3
clone size: -
CDR3 protein: CASSFAGVGEQFF

J gene: TRBJ2-1
V gene: TRBV4-2
clone size: -
CDR3 protein: CASSPWTSGRRDNEQFF

J gene: TRBJ2-5
V gene: TRBV6-2/TRBV6-3
clone size: -
CDR3 protein: CASSYLTSQETQYF

J gene: TRBJ2-3
V gene: TRBV6-5
clone size: -
CDR3 protein: CASSYRTSDRTDTQYF

J gene: TRBJ2-7
V gene: TRBV11-1
clone size: -
CDR3 protein: CASRPGRSERGEQYF

J gene: TRBJ2-1
V gene: TRBV27
clone size: -
CDR3 protein: CASSFGSSYNEQFF

J gene: TRBJ1-6
V gene: TRBV29-1
clone size: -
CDR3 protein: CSVLVTGNSPLHF

J gene: TRBJ2-7
V gene: TRBV5-5
clone size: -
CDR3 protein: CASSWAEPLAYEQYF

J gene: TRBJ2-2
V gene: TRBV15
clone size: -
CDR3 protein: CATSRVRGTGELFF

J gene: TRBJ1-2
V gene: TRBV7-3
clone size: -
CDR3 protein: CASRRTDMDGYTF

J gene: TRBJ1-5
V gene: TRBV25-1
clone size: -
CDR3 protein: CASSEGGWSNQPQHF

J gene: TRBJ1-2
V gene: TRBV28
clone size: -
CDR3 protein: CASSLTGGNGYTF

J gene: TRBJ2-7
V gene: TRBV7-2
clone size: -
CDR3 protein: CASSLSVVASYEQYF

J gene: TRBJ1-5
V gene: TRBV15
clone size: -
CDR3 protein: CATSRDRDRVGQPQHF

J gene: TRBJ2-7
V gene: TRBV30
clone size: -
CDR3 protein: CAWSGYTGTAYYEQYF

J gene: TRBJ1-3
V gene: TRBV18
clone size: once
CDR3 protein: CASSPQMTGAVGNTIYF

J gene: TRBJ2-7
V gene: TRBV28
clone size: -
CDR3 protein: CASRGTGNYEQYF